This T cell receptor beta chain came from a study of T cells in Graves' hyperthyroidism and ophthalmopathy. Overall study results and limits: Appearing also in blood were most of the thyroid clonotypes expanded above 0.001.

RNA transcripts were the template for amplifying TCR beta CDR3 regions. An initial round of RT-PCR targeting the TCR CDR3 relied on the HTBI primer set. TCRdb reprocessed the multiplex PCR reads via MiXCR and lists one record per CDR3 protein. The data hold almost 500,000 distinct CDR3 sequences, with 20% to 25% observed a single time. Lactation, pregnancy, other autoimmune disease or uncontrolled infection led to exclusion of patients. This clonotype appeared once. Antigen unknown. Trimming took off 0 bases at V and 3 bases at J, with 13 bases between the two ends. This CDR3 comprises 16 residues. Germline values: CDR1 SGHKS, CDR2 YYEKEE (reference sequence).

The sequence was obtained from a woman in her 70s with Graves' ophthalmopathy. The chain is built from TRBV5-5 and TRBJ1-3; D ambiguous. Sequencing was carried out using blood. CDR3 nucleotides: TGTGCCAGCAGCTTGGACCTTATTTTCCGTGGAAACACCATATATTTT. Protein sequence: CASSLDLIFRGNTIYF.